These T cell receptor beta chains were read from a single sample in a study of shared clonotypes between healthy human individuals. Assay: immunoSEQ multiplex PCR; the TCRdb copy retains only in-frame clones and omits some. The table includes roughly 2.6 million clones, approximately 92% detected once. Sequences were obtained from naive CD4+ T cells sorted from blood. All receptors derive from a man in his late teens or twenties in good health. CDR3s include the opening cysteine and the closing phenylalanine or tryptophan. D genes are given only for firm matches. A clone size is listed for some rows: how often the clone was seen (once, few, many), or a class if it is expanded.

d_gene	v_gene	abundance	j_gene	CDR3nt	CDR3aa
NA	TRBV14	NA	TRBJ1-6	TGTGCCAGCAGCCAGGGTAGGAATTCACCCCTCCACTTT	CASSQGRNSPLHF
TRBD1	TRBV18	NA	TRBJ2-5	TGTGCCAGCTCACCAAAAGGGACAGGGTCTCGAGAGACCCAGTACTTC	CASSPKGTGSRETQYF
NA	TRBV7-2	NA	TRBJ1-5	TGTGCCAGCAGCTTGGAGGCAGGGCGCAATCAGCCCCAGCATTTT	CASSLEAGRNQPQHF
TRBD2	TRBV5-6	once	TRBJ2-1	TGTGCCAGCAGCTTGGCCCGACTAGCCTCGTACAATGAGCAGTTCTTC	CASSLARLASYNEQFF
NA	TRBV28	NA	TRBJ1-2	TGTGCCAGCAGCCTGGGACGGATGGATGGCTACACCTTC	CASSLGRMDGYTF
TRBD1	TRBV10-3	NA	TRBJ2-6	TGTGCCATCAGTGAGTCTTTGGGACAGGGAGCTGGGGCCAACGTCCTGACTTTC	CAISESLGQGAGANVLTF
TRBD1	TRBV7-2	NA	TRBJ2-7	TGTGCCAGCAGCTTAGTGTGGACAGGGTACGAGCAGTACTTC	CASSLVWTGYEQYF
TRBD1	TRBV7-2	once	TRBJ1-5	TGTGCCAGCAGCTTAGTGGGGACAGGGTCGGGGAATCAGCCCCAGCATTTT	CASSLVGTGSGNQPQHF
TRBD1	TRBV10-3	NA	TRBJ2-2	TGTGCCATCACCACGGACAGGGCCATCGGGGAGCTGTTTTTT	CAITTDRAIGELFF
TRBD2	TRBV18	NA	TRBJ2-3	TGTGCCAGCTCACCTTACCTAGCGGGGGGACACACAGATACGCAGTATTTT	CASSPYLAGGHTDTQYF
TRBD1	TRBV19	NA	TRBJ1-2	TGTGCCACCCGGACAGGGGACAAAAACTATGGCTACACCTTC	CATRTGDKNYGYTF
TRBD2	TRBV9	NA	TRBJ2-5	TGTGCCAGCAGCGTAGAGGGGACTAGCGAGGCCCAGTACTTC	CASSVEGTSEAQYF
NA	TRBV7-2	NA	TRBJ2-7	TGTGCCAGCAGCTTAGCAGGAGGGACAGATATAAGCCTCTCCTACGAGCAGTACTTC	CASSLAGGTDISLSYEQYF
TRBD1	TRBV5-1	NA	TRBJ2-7	TGCGCCAGCAGCTACACGACAGGGGGCTCGAACTACGAGCAGTACTTC	CASSYTTGGSNYEQYF
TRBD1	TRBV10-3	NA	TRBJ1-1	TGTGCCTTAAGACAGGGGACTTACACTGAAGCTTTCTTT	CALRQGTYTEAFF
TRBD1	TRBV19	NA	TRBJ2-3	TGTGCCAGTAGTAGCCGGGACAGGGTTTTGTATACGCAGTATTTT	CASSSRDRVLYTQYF
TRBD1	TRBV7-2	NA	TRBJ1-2	TGTGCCAGCAGCTCATCCGGGACAGGGACCAACTATGGCTACACCTTC	CASSSSGTGTNYGYTF
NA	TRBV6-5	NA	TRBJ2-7	TGTGCCAGCAGTAATAGTGGAGAGCAGTACTTC	CASSNSGEQYF
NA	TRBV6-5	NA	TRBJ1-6	TGTGCCACCAAGGGGAATTCACCCCTCCACTTT	CATKGNSPLHF
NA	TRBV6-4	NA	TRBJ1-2	TGTGCCAGCAGTGCCCGGACGGATAACTATGGCTACACCTTC	CASSARTDNYGYTF
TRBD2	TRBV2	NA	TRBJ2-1	TGTGCCAGTCTACCCGGGACTAGCGTCGGAAATGAGCAGTTCTTC	CASLPGTSVGNEQFF
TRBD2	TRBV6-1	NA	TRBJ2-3	TGTGCCAGCAGTGAAACTAGCGGGGGGGCTACAGATACGCAGTATTTT	CASSETSGGATDTQYF
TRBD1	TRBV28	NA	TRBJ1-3	TGTGCCAGCAGTCTTCCGGGACAGTTCGGAAACACCATATATTTT	CASSLPGQFGNTIYF
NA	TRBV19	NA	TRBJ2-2	TGTGCCAGTAGTATGGGACGGCCCGGGACCGGGGAGCTGTTTTTT	CASSMGRPGTGELFF
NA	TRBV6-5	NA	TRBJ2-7	TGTGCCAGCAGGTTGACAGCCGCCTACGAGCAGTACTTC	CASRLTAAYEQYF
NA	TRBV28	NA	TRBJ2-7	TGTGCCAGCAGATCGACAGGTTTGCACGAGCAGTACTTC	CASRSTGLHEQYF
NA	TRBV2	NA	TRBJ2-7	TGTGCCAGCAGCGGTGACCCCAGCGGGGAGCAGTACTTC	CASSGDPSGEQYF
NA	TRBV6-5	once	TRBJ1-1	TGTGCCAGCAGTTACTCGAGGCAGGGAAGGACTGAAGCTTTCTTT	CASSYSRQGRTEAFF
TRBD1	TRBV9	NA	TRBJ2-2	TGTGCCAGCAGCGTAGCTCCCATCGACAGGGTTAACACCGGGGAGCTGTTTTTT	CASSVAPIDRVNTGELFF
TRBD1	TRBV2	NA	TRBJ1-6	TGTGCCAGCAGTGTTAACAGGGGGTATAGTTCACCCCTCCACTTT	CASSVNRGYSSPLHF
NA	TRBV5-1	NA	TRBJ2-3	TGCGCCAGCAGCTTGCGCGGTTCGGGGTCGGATACGCAGTATTTT	CASSLRGSGSDTQYF
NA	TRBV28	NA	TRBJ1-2	TGTGCCAGCAGTACTTCAACCTTATATGGCTACACCTTC	CASSTSTLYGYTF
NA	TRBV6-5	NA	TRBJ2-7	TGTGCCAGCACCCGCCAGGGAAGTACCGAGCAGTACTTC	CASTRQGSTEQYF
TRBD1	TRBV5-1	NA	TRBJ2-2	TGCGCCAGCAGCTTGGAGGCAGGGGGCGCTGGTGCCGGGGAGCTGTTTTTT	CASSLEAGGAGAGELFF
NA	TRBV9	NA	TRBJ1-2	TGTGCCAGCAGCGCTGGGAGGGGGGTTGACTATGGCTACACCTTC	CASSAGRGVDYGYTF
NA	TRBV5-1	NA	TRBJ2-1	TGCGCCAGCAGCTCGATCCCGGGACCTCAGTTCTTC	CASSSIPGPQFF
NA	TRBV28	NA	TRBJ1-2	TGTGCCAGCAGACCCGGCAGCGTGGGCTATGGCTACACCTTC	CASRPGSVGYGYTF
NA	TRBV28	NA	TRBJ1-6	TGTGCCAGCCTCCCCAACAGATCCTATAATTCACCCCTCCACTTT	CASLPNRSYNSPLHF
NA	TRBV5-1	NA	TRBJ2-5	TGCGCCAGCAGCTTGGGAACCTTAGTCGGGGAGACCCAGTACTTC	CASSLGTLVGETQYF
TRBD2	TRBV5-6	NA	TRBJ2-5	TGTGCCAGCAGCGTGTTAGCGGGGGGGCTGGAGACCCAGTACTTC	CASSVLAGGLETQYF
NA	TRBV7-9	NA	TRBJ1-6	TGTGCCAGCAGCTTAAAGGGTAGTGGTTCACCCCTCCACTTT	CASSLKGSGSPLHF